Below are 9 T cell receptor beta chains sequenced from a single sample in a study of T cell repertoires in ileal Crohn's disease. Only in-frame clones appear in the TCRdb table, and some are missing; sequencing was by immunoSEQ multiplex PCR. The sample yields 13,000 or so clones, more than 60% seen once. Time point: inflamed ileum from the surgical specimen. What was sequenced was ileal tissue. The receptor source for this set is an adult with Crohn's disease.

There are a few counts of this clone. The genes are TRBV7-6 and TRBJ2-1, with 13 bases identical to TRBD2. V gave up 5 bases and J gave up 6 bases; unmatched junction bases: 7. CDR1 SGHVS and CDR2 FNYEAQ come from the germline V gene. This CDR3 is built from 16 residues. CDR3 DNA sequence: TGTGCCAGCAGCCCCCGGACTAGCGGGGGATTCAATGAGCAGTTCTTC. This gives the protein CASSPRTSGGFNEQFF.

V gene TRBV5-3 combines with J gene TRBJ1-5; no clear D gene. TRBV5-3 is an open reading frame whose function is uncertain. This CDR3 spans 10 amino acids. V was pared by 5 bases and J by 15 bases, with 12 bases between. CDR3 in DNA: TGTGCCAGAAGGGACCCATTAGGGCATTTT. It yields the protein CARRDPLGHF.

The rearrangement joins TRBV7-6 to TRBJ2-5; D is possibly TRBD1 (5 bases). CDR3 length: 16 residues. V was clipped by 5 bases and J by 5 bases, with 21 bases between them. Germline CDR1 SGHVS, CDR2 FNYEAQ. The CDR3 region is CASSQPVGAGWETQYF. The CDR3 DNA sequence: TGTGCCAGCAGCCAACCTGTAGGGGCAGGATGGGAGACCCAGTACTTC.

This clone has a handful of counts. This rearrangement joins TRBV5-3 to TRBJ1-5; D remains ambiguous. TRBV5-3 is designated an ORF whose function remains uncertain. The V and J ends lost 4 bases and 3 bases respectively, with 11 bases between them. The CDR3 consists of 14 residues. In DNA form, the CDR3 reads TGTGCCAGAAGCCACCCGGGATTCAATCAGCCCCAGCATTTT. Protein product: CARSHPGFNQPQHF.

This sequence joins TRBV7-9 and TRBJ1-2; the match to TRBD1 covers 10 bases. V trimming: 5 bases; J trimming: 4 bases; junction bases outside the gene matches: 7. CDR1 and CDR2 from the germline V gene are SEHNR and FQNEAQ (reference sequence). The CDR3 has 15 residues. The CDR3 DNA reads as TGTGCCAGCAGCCGCTTCGGACAGGGGGTCTATGGCTACACCTTC. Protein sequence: CASSRFGQGVYGYTF.

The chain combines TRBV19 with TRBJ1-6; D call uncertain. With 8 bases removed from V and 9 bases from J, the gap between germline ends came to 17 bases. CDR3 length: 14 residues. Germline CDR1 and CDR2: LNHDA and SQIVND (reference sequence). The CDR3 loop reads CASSSGKNSSPLHF. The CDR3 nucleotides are TGTGCCAGTTCAAGCGGGAAGAATTCTTCACCCCTCCACTTT.

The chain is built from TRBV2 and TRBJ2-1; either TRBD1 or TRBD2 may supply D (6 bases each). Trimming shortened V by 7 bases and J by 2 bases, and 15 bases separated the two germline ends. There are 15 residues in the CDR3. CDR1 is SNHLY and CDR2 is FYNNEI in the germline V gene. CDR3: CASIASGATYNEQFF. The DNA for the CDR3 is TGTGCCAGCATTGCGTCGGGGGCTACCTACAATGAGCAGTTCTTC.

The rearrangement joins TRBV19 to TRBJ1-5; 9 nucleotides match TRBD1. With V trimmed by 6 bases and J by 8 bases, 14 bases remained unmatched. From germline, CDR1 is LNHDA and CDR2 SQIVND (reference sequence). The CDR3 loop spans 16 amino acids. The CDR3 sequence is CASRAEEQGAVEPQHF. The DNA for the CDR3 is TGTGCCAGTAGAGCAGAGGAACAGGGGGCCGTGGAGCCCCAGCATTTT.

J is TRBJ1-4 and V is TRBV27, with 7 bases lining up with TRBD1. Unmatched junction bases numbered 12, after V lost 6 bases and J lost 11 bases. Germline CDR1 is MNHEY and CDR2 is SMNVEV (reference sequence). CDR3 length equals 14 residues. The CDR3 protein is CASRRDSGEEKLFF. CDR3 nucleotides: TGTGCCAGCAGGAGGGACAGTGGCGAGGAGAAACTGTTTTTT.